This is a list of T cell receptor beta chains from one sample in a study of blood T cells in healthy people across ages. Using its own MiXCR run on the 5' RACE reads, TCRdb lists one record per CDR3 protein. The sample comprises about 1 million distinct CDR3 sequences, more than 35% of which are singletons, and 15% to 20% rests with the top ten. The specimen was blood. The source of these receptors is an older woman in good health. The CDR3 runs from the conserved cysteine through the conserved F or W. A D gene is named only where the DNA matches it firmly. Not all rows give a size; the values are once, few, many and, for expanded clones, a class.

TRBV27	TRBD2	TRBJ2-7	-	CASSLDGGEGLYEQYF	TGTGCCAGCAGCCTCGATGGGGGGGAGGGCCTATACGAGCAGTACTTC
TRBV5-5	-	TRBJ2-1	-	CASSLAEILYNEQFF	TGTGCCAGCAGCTTGGCCGAGATATTATACAATGAGCAGTTCTTC
TRBV4-1	-	TRBJ2-7	-	CASSQEGGRVYGQYF	TGCGCCAGCAGCCAAGAAGGAGGCAGGGTGTACGGGCAGTACTTC
TRBV12-3/TRBV12-4	-	TRBJ2-7	few	CASQLTINYEQYF	TGTGCCAGCCAATTAACTATAAACTACGAGCAGTACTTC
TRBV19	TRBD2	TRBJ2-1	-	CASTASTGTSAYEQFF	TGTGCCAGTACCGCTAGTACCGGGACTAGCGCTTATGAGCAGTTCTTC
TRBV14	-	TRBJ2-7	-	CASSQVPRAYEQYF	TGTGCCAGCAGCCAAGTGCCCAGGGCTTACGAGCAGTACTTC
TRBV12-3/TRBV12-4	-	TRBJ1-1	few	CASSGTQNTEAFF	TGTGCCAGCAGTGGGACCCAGAACACTGAAGCTTTCTTT
TRBV6-5	TRBD2	TRBJ2-5	-	CASSTSGRARETQYF	TGTGCCAGCAGTACAAGCGGGAGGGCCCGCGAGACCCAGTACTTC
TRBV28	-	TRBJ2-5	-	CASSSDYQETQYF	TGTGCCAGCAGTTCGGACTACCAAGAGACCCAGTACTTC
TRBV27	-	TRBJ1-2	-	CTSSFLDSNYGYTF	TGTACCAGCAGTTTCCTGGACAGTAACTATGGCTACACCTTC
TRBV7-8	-	TRBJ1-6	-	CASSWALGGNNSPLHF	TGTGCCAGCAGCTGGGCTTTGGGGGGAAATAATTCACCCCTCCACTTT
TRBV12-3/TRBV12-4	TRBD2	TRBJ2-3	once	CASSLGRAGADTQYF	TGTGCCAGCAGTTTAGGCAGAGCGGGAGCAGATACGCAGTATTTT
TRBV9	-	TRBJ2-7	many	CASSVRGSSYEQYF	TGTGCCAGCAGTGTTCGAGGGAGCTCCTACGAGCAGTACTTC
TRBV11-2	TRBD1	TRBJ1-4	-	CASSPRDRGGANEKLFF	TGTGCCAGCAGCCCCCGGGACAGGGGGGGAGCTAATGAAAAACTGTTTTTT
TRBV5-6	-	TRBJ2-1	few	CASTIQGGYGNEQFF	TGTGCCAGCACCATACAGGGGGGGTATGGGAATGAGCAGTTCTTC
TRBV20-1	TRBD1	TRBJ2-3	-	CSASGTGIADTQYF	TGCAGTGCGTCGGGGACAGGGATCGCAGATACGCAGTATTTT
TRBV15	TRBD1	TRBJ1-2	-	CATSRGDRSYGYTF	TGTGCCACCAGCAGAGGGGACAGGTCCTATGGCTACACCTTC
TRBV6-1	-	TRBJ2-7	-	CASSEAIQSSYEQYF	TGTGCCAGCAGTGAAGCGATTCAAAGCTCCTACGAGCAGTACTTC
TRBV29-1	-	TRBJ2-3	-	CSVLLAGDTQYF	TGCAGCGTTCTATTGGCGGGAGATACGCAGTATTTT
TRBV27	TRBD1	TRBJ2-1	few	CASRTGSSYNEQFF	TGTGCCAGCAGGACAGGGAGCTCCTACAATGAGCAGTTCTTC
TRBV27	-	TRBJ2-1	many	CASSLLGFNEQFF	TGTGCCAGCAGTTTATTGGGCTTCAATGAGCAGTTCTTC
TRBV5-1	TRBD2	TRBJ2-7	-	CASSPPGGLSIDEQYF	TGCGCCAGCAGCCCGCCGGGAGGATTGAGTATAGACGAGCAGTACTTC
TRBV6-6	-	TRBJ1-6	-	CASSYSETSPPLHF	TGTGCCAGCAGTTACTCGGAGACGTCGCCACCCCTCCACTTT
TRBV10-2	TRBD2	TRBJ2-7	-	CVSSGDPSSYEQYF	TGCGTCAGCAGCGGGGACCCGAGCTCCTACGAGCAGTACTTC
TRBV6-2/TRBV6-3	TRBD1	TRBJ1-5	-	CACSYASGQGSNQPQHF	TGTGCCTGCAGTTACGCCTCGGGACAGGGGAGCAATCAGCCCCAGCATTTT
TRBV5-1	TRBD1	TRBJ1-4	-	CASSPTGGQEKLFF	TGCGCCAGCAGCCCAACAGGGGGGCAAGAAAAACTGTTTTTT
TRBV29-1	TRBD2	TRBJ2-1	-	CSAATLAGVNHEQFF	TGCAGCGCTGCTACCCTAGCGGGAGTTAACCATGAGCAGTTCTTC
TRBV7-8	-	TRBJ2-1	few	CASSPRAPGVLYNEQFF	TGTGCCAGCAGCCCTAGAGCTCCAGGCGTTCTCTACAATGAGCAGTTCTTC
TRBV7-7	TRBD2	TRBJ2-5	-	CASSLGPPSGNQETQYF	TGTGCCAGCAGCTTAGGCCCTCCTAGCGGCAACCAAGAGACCCAGTACTTC
TRBV29-1	TRBD2	TRBJ2-1	many	CSVKIAGAGYNEQFF	TGCAGCGTTAAAATAGCGGGAGCAGGATACAATGAGCAGTTCTTC
TRBV7-9	TRBD1	TRBJ1-1	-	CASSRGRGDRENTEAFF	TGTGCCAGCAGCCGAGGCCGGGGGGACAGGGAGAACACTGAAGCTTTCTTT
TRBV10-3	-	TRBJ1-6	-	CAISDRERNSPLHF	TGTGCCATCAGTGACAGGGAGCGGAATTCACCCCTCCACTTT
TRBV6-6	-	TRBJ2-7	-	CASSPPRSSYNEQYF	TGTGCCAGCAGCCCCCCGCGGAGCTCCTACAATGAGCAGTACTTC
TRBV9	-	TRBJ2-7	-	CASSFLAEAYEQYF	TGTGCCAGCAGCTTTTTAGCGGAAGCCTACGAGCAGTACTTC
TRBV20-1	-	TRBJ1-2	few	CSARASGRIYGYTF	TGCAGTGCTAGAGCATCAGGGAGGATTTATGGCTACACCTTC
TRBV12-3/TRBV12-4	TRBD1	TRBJ1-6	few	CASSLGQGINSPLHF	TGTGCCAGCAGCCTAGGACAGGGCATTAATTCACCCCTCCACTTT
TRBV12-3/TRBV12-4	TRBD2	TRBJ2-7	-	CASSWGSGTSGRLGTYEQYF	TGTGCCAGCAGCTGGGGATCCGGGACTAGCGGGAGGTTAGGGACCTACGAGCAGTACTTC
TRBV7-2	TRBD1	TRBJ2-1	-	CASSRDRGGYNEQFF	TGTGCCAGCAGCCGAGACAGGGGGGGATACAATGAGCAGTTCTTC
TRBV11-2	TRBD2	TRBJ2-5	-	CASSIPSGQETQYF	TGTGCCAGCAGCATTCCTAGCGGCCAAGAGACCCAGTACTTC
TRBV3-1	-	TRBJ2-7	-	CASKGGGSSYEQYF	TGTGCCAGCAAGGGGGGCGGAAGCTCCTACGAGCAGTACTTC
TRBV12-3/TRBV12-4	-	TRBJ2-3	-	CASRLRTDTQYF	TGTGCCAGCAGACTTAGAACAGATACGCAGTATTTT
TRBV20-1	TRBD1	TRBJ1-1	few	CSAHIFPRQGEDTEAFF	TGCAGTGCACATATCTTTCCCCGACAGGGCGAGGACACTGAAGCTTTCTTT
TRBV20-1	TRBD2	TRBJ2-3	-	CSARDMGETSLPPGTQYF	TGCAGTGCTAGAGACATGGGAGAGACTAGCCTACCTCCCGGTACGCAGTATTTT
TRBV27	-	TRBJ2-3	-	CASMGVRSTDTQYF	TGTGCCAGCATGGGTGTGCGGAGCACAGATACGCAGTATTTT
TRBV5-1	-	TRBJ2-4	once	CASSAPETGGAKNIQYF	TGCGCCAGCAGCGCCCCCGAGACAGGCGGAGCCAAAAACATTCAGTACTTC
TRBV5-1	-	TRBJ1-2	-	CASSLQQNYGYTF	TGCGCCAGCAGCTTACAGCAAAACTATGGCTACACCTTC
TRBV20-1	TRBD2	TRBJ2-5	-	CSAKLAGLETQYF	TGCAGTGCAAAACTAGCGGGGCTAGAGACCCAGTACTTC
TRBV12-3/TRBV12-4	TRBD1	TRBJ2-3	-	CASSAPTGNTQYF	TGTGCCAGCAGTGCCCCGACAGGGAATACGCAGTATTTT
TRBV3-1	TRBD1	TRBJ1-2	-	CASSQRQGVNYGYTF	TGTGCCAGCAGCCAGCGACAGGGGGTCAACTATGGCTACACCTTC